These T cell receptor beta chains were read from a single sample in a study of T cell changes during pregnancy in multiple sclerosis. The repertoire was sequenced with immunoSEQ multiplex PCR; TCRdb's copy has only in-frame clones and lacks some. Of some 20,000 clones in the sample, 86% are singletons; the top ten hold less than 1.2%. The material was CD4+ T cells from peripheral blood mononuclear cells, obtained in the first trimester of pregnancy. The receptors were sampled from a female donor in good health, enrolled as a control in a pregnancy study. The CDR3 runs from the conserved cysteine through the conserved F or W. Each record gives: clone size, V gene, D gene, J gene, CDR3 protein, CDR3 DNA. A D gene is named only where the DNA matches it firmly. Only some rows state a clone size, as once, few, many or a class for expanded clones.

-	TRBV7-9	-	TRBJ2-7	CASSLEGVYQYF	TGTGCCAGCAGCTTAGAAGGGGTTTATCAGTACTTC
-	TRBV7-3	-	TRBJ2-7	CASSLGGDPYEQYF	TGTGCCAGCAGCTTAGGCGGGGACCCCTACGAGCAGTACTTC
few	TRBV19	-	TRBJ1-1	CASSHGNTEAFF	TGTGCCAGTAGTCACGGGAACACTGAAGCTTTCTTT
-	TRBV28	TRBD1	TRBJ1-1	CVSSTQGPGQRHCVF	TGTGTCAGCAGTACACAGGGGCCTGGACAGCGACATTGTGTCTTT
few	TRBV5-1	-	TRBJ1-1	CASSLVAQLRDTEAFF	TGCGCCAGCAGCTTGGTGGCTCAGTTGAGGGACACTGAAGCTTTCTTT
-	TRBV2	TRBD1	TRBJ1-1	CASDRGDTEAFF	TGTGCCAGCGACAGGGGTGATACTGAAGCTTTCTTT
-	TRBV9	-	TRBJ1-1	CASSSLSRVTGTEAFF	TGTGCCAGCAGCTCCCTCTCCAGGGTGACGGGTACTGAAGCTTTCTTT
-	TRBV7-6	-	TRBJ2-7	CASSPRPDSYEQYF	TGTGCCAGCAGCCCGAGACCCGACAGCTACGAGCAGTACTTC
-	TRBV28	TRBD1	TRBJ1-5	CASSLGNRGVPQHF	TGTGCCAGCAGTTTAGGGAACAGGGGAGTACCCCAGCATTTT
-	TRBV7-3	-	TRBJ2-1	CASSLGEGAYNEQFF	TGTGCCAGCAGCCTCGGGGAGGGGGCCTACAATGAGCAGTTCTTC
-	TRBV9	-	TRBJ1-3	CASSVTGSGNTIYF	TGTGCCAGCAGCGTAACAGGCTCTGGAAACACCATATATTTT
-	TRBV6-4	-	TRBJ1-1	CASSGTENTEAFF	TGTGCCAGCAGTGGGACAGAGAACACTGAAGCTTTCTTT
few	TRBV7-6	TRBD1	TRBJ1-2	CASSAVRTGVYGYTF	TGTGCCAGCAGCGCCGTTCGGACAGGGGTTTATGGCTACACCTTC
-	TRBV29-1	-	TRBJ2-5	CSAEGGAGTQYF	TGCAGCGCCGAGGGGGGGGCGGGGACCCAGTACTTC
-	TRBV28	-	TRBJ1-1	CANSQLRFRGGMGTEAFF	TGTGCCAACAGTCAACTGAGGTTCCGGGGCGGGATGGGCACTGAAGCTTTCTTT
-	TRBV6-6	-	TRBJ2-7	CASSYSVQGLYEQYF	TGTGCCAGCAGTTACTCGGTCCAGGGTCTCTACGAGCAGTACTTC
-	TRBV28	-	TRBJ1-1	CASRQRSGEGTEAFF	TGTGCCAGCAGACAACGTTCGGGGGAGGGCACTGAAGCTTTCTTT
-	TRBV7-7	TRBD2	TRBJ2-1	CASSPGTSGGGEQFF	TGTGCCAGCAGCCCTGGGACTAGCGGGGGGGGTGAGCAGTTCTTC
medium-sized	TRBV15	-	TRBJ1-1	CATSRDSLVAFF	TGTGCCACCAGCAGAGACAGTCTGGTGGCTTTCTTT
-	TRBV18	TRBD2	TRBJ2-1	CASSPTSGGAGAYNEQFF	TGTGCCAGCTCACCAACTAGCGGGGGGGCCGGGGCCTACAATGAGCAGTTCTTC
few	TRBV19	-	TRBJ1-2	CASSILTGVNYGYTF	TGTGCCAGTAGTATCCTGACAGGAGTAAACTATGGCTACACCTTC
-	TRBV7-2	-	TRBJ1-3	CASSLDTPRAGNTIYF	TGTGCCAGCAGCTTAGATACACCGAGGGCTGGAAACACCATATATTTT
-	TRBV6-5	TRBD1	TRBJ1-2	CASSPRGLEASGYTF	TGTGCCAGCAGTCCCAGGGGGCTCGAAGCTTCTGGCTACACCTTC
-	TRBV5-1	TRBD2	TRBJ2-7	CASSLTSGGYEQYF	TGCGCCAGCAGCCTGACTAGCGGTGGTTACGAGCAGTACTTC
-	TRBV6-6	TRBD1	TRBJ1-1	CASLPTGMNTEAFF	TGTGCCAGTTTACCGACAGGGATGAACACTGAAGCTTTCTTT
-	TRBV7-8	-	TRBJ1-4	CASSRRGEKLFF	TGTGCCAGCAGCAGACGGGGGGAAAAACTGTTTTTT
-	TRBV5-1	-	TRBJ2-4	CASSPEGGSIQYF	TGCGCCAGCAGCCCGGAGGGGGGGTCCATTCAGTACTTC
-	TRBV5-1	TRBD2	TRBJ2-1	CASSGGGLEIQFF	TGCGCCAGCAGCGGCGGGGGACTAGAGATCCAGTTCTTC
-	TRBV15	TRBD2	TRBJ2-1	CATSSGLTSASSYNEQFF	TGTGCCACCAGCAGCGGTCTCACTAGCGCCAGCTCCTACAATGAGCAGTTCTTC
-	TRBV10-3	TRBD1	TRBJ1-2	CAISRDRENYGYTF	TGTGCCATCAGCCGGGACAGGGAGAACTATGGCTACACCTTC
-	TRBV7-7	TRBD1	TRBJ2-5	CASSLQGTGAETQYF	TGTGCTAGCAGCTTACAGGGGACCGGAGCGGAGACCCAGTACTTC
-	TRBV28	-	TRBJ1-1	CASNESPQFEAFF	TGTGCCAGCAATGAATCCCCCCAGTTTGAAGCTTTCTTT